This TCR beta chain was profiled in a study of cytotoxic CD8 clonotypes in ibrutinib-treated CLL. Whole-study context: Among the samples, the mean was around 260,000 productive templates and tens of thousands of productive rearrangements. Study observations and caveats: T-cell clonality at baseline went above that of age-matched healthy donors and rose and fell with circulating CD8+ T-cell counts.

As to this clone: The antigen is not known.

Sequencing was performed with immunoSEQ multiplex PCR; in TCRdb, only in-frame clones are kept and a portion is missing. The table has 120,000 to 150,000 clones, approximately 89% seen once. This CDR3 is built from 15 residues. V lost 4 bases and J lost 3, with 15 bases in between. Germline CDR1 is MNHNS and CDR2 is SASEGT. This clonotype was obtained from a human donor with chronic lymphocytic leukemia. The chain combines TRBV6-1 with TRBJ1-1, with D unresolved. The source was PBMCs, collected after 12 months of ibrutinib treatment. The chain's CDR3 is CASSAHPTADTEAFF. The DNA of the CDR3 is TGTGCCAGCAGTGCCCACCCCACGGCGGACACTGAAGCTTTCTTT.